These 29 T cell receptor beta chains were sequenced from one sample in a study of T cell responses to AZD1222 COVID-19 vaccine (dated by TCRdb to the early 2020s). The sample's time point label, decoded: about 28 days (+/-7) after the second vaccine dose. The sample's treatment or condition label is to be understood as: meningococcal conjugate vaccine given as trial control. Libraries came from the immunoSEQ multiplex PCR assay. Sourced from immuneACCESS, this table was stored by TCRdb with only in-frame sequences that have V and J called. A share of the clones is absent; for the studies checked, an unresolved V gene accounts for under half, and the remainder has no known explanation. The sample table records 130,000 to 150,000 clones; approximately 85% of these occur just once. The top ten clonotypes cover roughly 5.4% of the sample. The input for sequencing was peripheral blood, taken 28 days after the second dose of the MenACWY control vaccine. These receptors originate from an adult who received the MenACWY meningococcal vaccine as a control.

The chain carries TRBV6-2 or TRBV6-3 and TRBJ1-2, with a weak D call TRBD1 (5 bases). The germline CDR1 and CDR2 sequences are MNHEY and SVGEGT. This CDR3 is built from 12 residues. V dropped 5 bases and J dropped 4 bases, with 8 bases sitting between them. The CDR3 sequence: CASSNRFYGYTF. CDR3 sequence (DNA): TGTGCCAGCAGTAACAGGTTCTATGGCTACACCTTC.

The chain is built from TRBV7-2 and TRBJ2-7; the D call may be TRBD1 or TRBD2 (5 bases each). Per the germline V gene, CDR1 is SGHTA and CDR2 is FQGNSA. CDR3 size: 11 residues. V was trimmed by 4 bases and J by 9 bases, leaving 10 bases between them. The CDR3 loop is CASSWDGGQYF. As DNA, the CDR3 is TGTGCCAGCAGCTGGGACGGTGGGCAGTACTTC. Supplemented by reference TRBV7-2 and TRBJ2-7, the full variable domain reads GAGVSQSPSNKVTEKGKDVELRCDPISGHTALYWYRQSLGQGLEFLIYFQGNSAPDKSGLPSDRFSAERTGGSVSTLTIQRTQQEDSAVYLCASSWDGGQYFGPGTRLTVT.

The chain carries TRBV5-6 and TRBJ2-7; possibly TRBD1 for D (5 bases). The CDR3 sequence is 14 residues long. Germline-derived CDR1 and CDR2 are SGHDT and YYEEEE. V was pared by 0 bases and J by 7 bases, with 14 bases between. The CDR3 DNA reads as TGTGCCAGCAGCTTGGTAGGCAGGGAAGAGGAGCAGTACTTC. It encodes CASSLVGREEEQYF. The full variable domain, its missing parts supplied by reference TRBV5-6 and TRBJ2-7, is DAGVTQSPTHLIKTRGQQVTLRCSPKSGHDTVSWYQQALGQGPQFIFQYYEEEERQRGNFPDRFSGHQFPNYSSELNVNALLLGDSALYLCASSLVGREEEQYFGPGTRLTVT.

The chain combines TRBV7-2 with TRBJ2-2; 8 bases are shared with TRBD1. CDR3 length: 15 residues. Germline trimming cut 7 bases from V and 5 bases from J; bases unmatched to any gene: 9. The germline CDR1 and CDR2 sequences are SGHTA and FQGNSA. Written as DNA, the CDR3 is TGTGCCAGCACCCCAGGGGGCTTCGGGACCGGGGAGCTGTTTTTT. Translated, it gives CASTPGGFGTGELFF.

J is TRBJ2-5 and V is TRBV7-9, with a tentative D call TRBD2 (5 bases). There are 14 residues in the CDR3. The germline V and J ends were trimmed by 2 bases and 0 bases, with 7 bases remaining between them. CDR1 is SEHNR and CDR2 is FQNEAQ in the germline V gene (reference sequence). The chain's CDR3 is CASSLQLDQETQYF. CDR3 DNA sequence: TGTGCCAGCAGCTTACAACTAGACCAAGAGACCCAGTACTTC.

The chain links TRBV24-1 to TRBJ2-1, with a tentative D call TRBD2 (6 bases). V was clipped by 8 bases and J by 7 bases, with 14 bases between them. The germline V gene has CDR1 KGHDR and CDR2 SFDVKD. The CDR3 contains 13 residues. The CDR3 DNA reads TGTGCCACCAAGACTAGAGGAGTGAATGAGCAGTTCTTC. Residues: CATKTRGVNEQFF.

V gene TRBV4-3 combines with J gene TRBJ2-7; TRBD2 matches at 10 bases. J lost 4 bases, V lost 0 bases, and 6 bases had no gene match. CDR3 size: 16 residues. Germline CDR1 and CDR2: LGHNA and YSLEER. In DNA, the CDR3 is TGCGCCAGCAGCCAAGAAACTAGCGGGACCTCTTACGAGCAGTACTTC. Its protein is CASSQETSGTSYEQYF.

The chain uses TRBV4-1 and TRBJ1-1; D remains unclear. CDR1 and CDR2 (germline): MGHRA, YSYEKL. The CDR3 extends over 14 amino acids. Trimming left V 0 bases short and J 1 base short, with 6 bases between. The CDR3 region has the DNA TGCGCCAGCAGCCAAGATCCCCAGAACACTGAAGCTTTCTTT. It codes for CASSQDPQNTEAFF.

The chain uses TRBV13 and TRBJ2-1; maybe TRBD1 (6 bases). CDR1 is PRHDT, CDR2 FYEKMQ, per germline (reference sequence). CDR3 length: 13 residues. V lost 7 bases, J lost 6 bases, and 13 bases lay in between. The DNA for the CDR3 is TGTGCCAGCATGGGCGTAGGGGGCAATGAGCAGTTCTTC. Encoded protein: CASMGVGGNEQFF.

This rearrangement joins TRBV5-4 to TRBJ2-1; possibly TRBD2 for D (6 bases). V dropped 4 bases and J dropped 1 base, with 12 bases sitting between them. CDR3 length: 15 residues. Germline V gives CDR1 SGHNT, CDR2 YYREEE (reference sequence). In nucleotides, the CDR3 is TGTGCCAGCAGCCCGCTAGCGAGTTCCTACAATGAGCAGTTCTTC. Translation gives CASSPLASSYNEQFF.

Note on this clone: An end of the junction differs from the germline gene, which may be a read error. The chain combines TRBV9 with TRBJ1-2; D gene unclear. This CDR3 contains 10 residues. CDR1 SGDLS and CDR2 YYNGEE come from the germline V gene. Here the CDR3 DNA reads TGTGCCAGCAGCCCTAGGACCCACAGCTTC. This gives the protein CASSPRTHSF.

The chain is built from TRBV27 and TRBJ2-3; the D gene is possibly TRBD2 (6 bases). Per the germline V gene, CDR1 is MNHEY and CDR2 is SMNVEV (reference sequence). The CDR3 runs to 16 residues. V lost 4 bases and J 0 bases, leaving 14 bases between the germline ends. CDR3 DNA: TGTGCCAGCAGTTCGGGACTTTGGTCTAGCACAGATACGCAGTATTTT. It translates to CASSSGLWSSTDTQYF.

The rearrangement joins TRBV7-2 to TRBJ2-2; maybe TRBD2 (6 bases). The CDR3 is 18 amino acids. The V end lost 3 bases, the J end lost 0 bases, and 17 bases lay between the germline ends. The germline V gene has CDR1 SGHTA and CDR2 FQGNSA. CDR3 DNA: TGTGCCAGCAGCTTCGGAGGGGTTGATCCCACGAACACCGGGGAGCTGTTTTTT. This translates into CASSFGGVDPTNTGELFF.

CDR3 sequence: CASSEQGQGNEKLFF. Written as DNA, the CDR3 is TGTGCCAGCAGTGAACAGGGACAGGGGAATGAAAAACTGTTTTTT. This chain uses TRBV2 with TRBJ1-4, with 10 nucleotides matching TRBD1. J lost 5 bases, V lost 2 bases, and 2 bases had no gene match. The CDR3 is 15 residues long. The germline V gene has CDR1 SNHLY and CDR2 FYNNEI.

This chain links TRBV21-1 with TRBJ1-3; the D call TRBD1 from the table was never checked on the DNA. TRBV21-1 is flagged as a pseudogene. CDR3 size: 15 residues. The CDR3 DNA is TGTGCCAGCAGCAAAGACCAGGGAACTGGAAACACCATATATTTT. Its protein is CASSKDQGTGNTIYF.

The rearrangement links TRBV4-2 to TRBJ1-1; D remains unclear. The CDR3 length is 14 residues. CDR1 LGHNA and CDR2 YNFKEQ come from the germline V gene. Trimming pared 0 bases from V and 4 bases from J, leaving 9 bases between. The CDR3 DNA reads as TGTGCCAGCAGCCAAGATCCGGCAGCCACTGAAGCTTTCTTT. This codes for CASSQDPAATEAFF.

This chain joins TRBV7-9 and TRBJ1-2; D gene uncertain. This CDR3 comprises 14 residues. Per the germline V gene, CDR1 is SEHNR and CDR2 is FQNEAQ (reference sequence). The V gene lost 5 bases and the J gene lost 2 bases, with 12 bases spanning the gap. The CDR3 sequence is CASSGNGENYGYTF. The CDR3 nucleotides read TGTGCCAGCAGCGGGAACGGTGAGAACTATGGCTACACCTTC.

The V gene is TRBV9, the J gene TRBJ1-4; D perhaps matches TRBD1 (5 bases). Trimming removed 4 bases at V and 1 base at J, with 11 bases between. This CDR3 has 15 amino acids. CDR1 and CDR2 from the germline V gene are SGDLS and YYNGEE. Here the CDR3 reads CASSTEGVTNEKLFF. The CDR3 DNA reads as TGTGCCAGCAGCACAGAAGGGGTAACTAATGAAAAACTGTTTTTT. Looking up the rest from reference TRBV9 and TRBJ1-4 gives the full variable domain: DSGVTQTPKHLITATGQRVTLRCSPRSGDLSVYWYQQSLDQGLQFLIQYYNGEERAKGNILERFSAQQFPDLHSELNLSSLELGDSALYFCASSTEGVTNEKLFFGSGTQLSVL.

The chain links TRBV7-9 to TRBJ2-5; D is ambiguous. Germline lookup yields CDR1 SEHNR and CDR2 FQNEAQ (reference sequence). The CDR3 is made up of 14 amino acids. V gave up 0 bases and J gave up 0 bases, with 5 bases separating them. CDR3 protein: CASSLAPDQETQYF. The CDR3 DNA reads as TGTGCCAGCAGCTTAGCTCCGGACCAAGAGACCCAGTACTTC.

The chain joins TRBV29-1 to TRBJ2-1; TRBD2 is a possible D gene (6 bases). Germline CDR1 SQVTM, CDR2 ANQGSEA. The CDR3 spans 13 residues. The V end lost 6 bases, the J end lost 1 base, and 10 bases lay between the germline ends. The CDR3 DNA is TGCAGCGTGGAGGGATATTCCTACAATGAGCAGTTCTTC. The encoded protein is CSVEGYSYNEQFF.

CDR3 sequence (DNA): TGTGCCAGCAGCTCCCGGGACAGGGGGTTCAGCTATGGCTACACCTTC. Residues: CASSSRDRGFSYGYTF. The V call is TRBV7-2, the J call TRBJ1-2, with 11 bases identical to TRBD1. Per the germline V gene, CDR1 is SGHTA and CDR2 is FQGNSA. V lost 4 bases to trimming and J lost 4 bases; unmatched junction nucleotides: 8. There are 16 residues in the CDR3.

The chain recombines TRBV19 with TRBJ2-5, with D unresolved. Germline V gene lookup returns CDR1 LNHDA and CDR2 SQIVND (reference sequence). The CDR3 loop spans 14 amino acids. Trimming took off 3 bases at V and 1 base at J, with 9 bases between the two ends. The CDR3 DNA follows: TGTGCCAGTAGTATCTCACGGACCCAAGAGACCCAGTACTTC. Translating it yields CASSISRTQETQYF.

The rearrangement joins TRBV2 to TRBJ2-4; D is possibly TRBD2 (6 bases). There are 14 residues in the CDR3. V lost 1 base and J lost 6, with 10 bases in between. Germline V gene sequence: CDR1 SNHLY, CDR2 FYNNEI. CDR3 nucleotides: TGTGCCAGCAGTGAAGGGCGGGGAGGAAACATTCAGTACTTC. This translates into CASSEGRGGNIQYF. Filled out from reference TRBV2 and TRBJ2-4, the complete variable domain reads EPEVTQTPSHQVTQMGQEVILRCVPISNHLYFYWYRQILGQKVEFLVSFYNNEISEKSEIFDDQFSVERPDGSNFTLKIRSTKLEDSAMYFCASSEGRGGNIQYFGAGTRLSVL.

The chain joins TRBV27 to TRBJ2-7, with TRBD2 matching over 12 bases. Germline loops: CDR1 MNHEY, CDR2 SMNVEV (reference sequence). The CDR3 runs to 14 residues. Trimming at V came to 4 bases and at J to 6 bases, leaving 4 bases not matched to a gene. CDR3 nucleotides: TGTGCCAGCAGTTCACCGGGACTAGCGGGCGAGCAGTACTTC. It specifies CASSSPGLAGEQYF.

The chain links TRBV23-1 to TRBJ1-2; tentative D call: TRBD1 (6 bases). TRBV23-1 is annotated as an ORF whose role is uncertain. The CDR3 is made up of 14 amino acids. Trimming pared 6 bases from V and 0 bases from J, leaving 11 bases between. For the CDR3, the DNA is TGCGCCAGCAGCCCCGGACAGACTAACTATGGCTACACCTTC. It codes for CASSPGQTNYGYTF.

V usage is TRBV5-4 and J usage is TRBJ2-3, with D unresolved. The CDR3 is made up of 14 amino acids. CDR1 and CDR2 from the germline V gene are SGHNT and YYREEE (reference sequence). V was clipped by 0 bases and J by 4 bases, with 9 bases between them. Here the CDR3 DNA reads TGTGCCAGCAGCTTGGTAAAGTATTCAGATACGCAGTATTTT. It encodes CASSLVKYSDTQYF.

The chain combines TRBV7-9 with TRBJ1-5, with D tentatively TRBD1 (5 bases). Germline V gene lookup returns CDR1 SEHNR and CDR2 FQNEAQ (reference sequence). Trimming took off 8 bases at V and 1 base at J, with 9 bases between the two ends. This CDR3 contains 13 residues. CDR3 bases: TGTGCCAGCCGGGGCCTCAGCAATCAGCCCCAGCATTTT. It is translated as CASRGLSNQPQHF.

The chain joins TRBV7-9 to TRBJ2-7; D might be TRBD1 (6 bases). V dropped 5 bases and J dropped 4 bases, with 15 bases sitting between them. Germline V gene lookup returns CDR1 SEHNR and CDR2 FQNEAQ (reference sequence). This CDR3 comprises 14 residues. CDR3 bases: TGTGCCAGCAGCCGCGGAGGACAGAGTTACGAGCAGTACTTC. Protein product: CASSRGGQSYEQYF. Combining the CDR3 with reference TRBV7-9 and TRBJ2-7 gives the whole variable domain DTGVSQNPRHKITKRGQNVTFRCDPISEHNRLYWYRQTLGQGPEFLTYFQNEAQLEKSRLLSDRFSAERPKGSFSTLEIQRTEQGDSAMYLCASSRGGQSYEQYFGPGTRLTVT.

The V and J genes are TRBV18 and TRBJ2-7; 8 bases line up with TRBD1. The V gene end was trimmed by 8 bases and the J gene end by 1 base; junction bases not matched to a gene: 7. CDR1 and CDR2 (germline): KGHSH, LQKENI. There are 14 residues in the CDR3. The CDR3 spells CASNNRDRSYEQYF. The CDR3 DNA reads TGTGCCAGCAATAATCGGGACAGGTCCTACGAGCAGTACTTC.